The clone carrying this TCR beta chain was observed many times. Its antigen remains unknown. RNA transcripts gave rise to amplified TCR beta CDR3 regions. During a first-round RT-PCR of the TCR CDR3, the HTBI primer set was used. TCRdb analysed the multiplex PCR reads with MiXCR anew, one entry per CDR3 protein. The repertoire holds approximately 270,000 distinct CDR3 sequences, with about 14% as singletons. Newly diagnosed hyperthyroidism, duration under 2 months, in patients aged 18 to 65. Preceding any ophthalmopathy symptoms, the blood sample dates from first hyperthyroidism diagnosis. This sample stems from a study of T cells in Graves' hyperthyroidism and ophthalmopathy. General study points: Ophthalmopathy onset followed model prediction by a median approximately 5.9 months.

CDR3 length: 14 amino acids. Germline loops: CDR1 MNHNS, CDR2 SASEGT. V was clipped by 7 bases and J by 9 bases; unmatched bases: 6. The sequence derives from a woman aged 40 to 50 with Graves' hyperthyroidism that later progressed to Graves' ophthalmopathy. Sequencing was done on a sample of blood. The chain is built from TRBV6-1 and TRBJ1-6; the match to TRBD1 covers 10 bases. Here the CDR3 reads CASTPGQGTSPLHF. Written as DNA, the CDR3 is TGTGCCAGCACCCCGGGACAGGGGACTTCACCCCTCCACTTT.